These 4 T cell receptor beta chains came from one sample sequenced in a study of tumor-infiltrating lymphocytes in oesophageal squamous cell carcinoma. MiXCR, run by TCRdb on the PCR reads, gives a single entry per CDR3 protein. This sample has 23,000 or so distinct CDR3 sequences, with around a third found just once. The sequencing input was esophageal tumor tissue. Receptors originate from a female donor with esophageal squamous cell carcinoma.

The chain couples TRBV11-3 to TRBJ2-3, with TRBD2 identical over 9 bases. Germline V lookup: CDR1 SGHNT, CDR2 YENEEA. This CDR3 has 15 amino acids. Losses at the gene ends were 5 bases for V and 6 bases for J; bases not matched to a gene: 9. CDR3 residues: CASSPVPGLADTQYF. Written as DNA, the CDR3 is TGTGCCAGCAGCCCAGTCCCGGGACTAGCTGATACGCAGTATTTT.

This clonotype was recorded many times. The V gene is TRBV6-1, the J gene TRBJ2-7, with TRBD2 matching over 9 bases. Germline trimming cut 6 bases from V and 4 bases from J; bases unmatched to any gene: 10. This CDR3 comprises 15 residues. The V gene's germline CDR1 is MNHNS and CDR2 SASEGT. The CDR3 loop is CASSWEVAGVYEQYF. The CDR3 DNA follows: TGTGCCAGCAGCTGGGAGGTAGCGGGAGTGTACGAGCAGTACTTC.

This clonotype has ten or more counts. CDR3 coding DNA: TGTGCCAGCAGCTTGGATTTTCAAAACTACGAGCAGTACTTC. Translating it yields CASSLDFQNYEQYF. The V and J genes are TRBV5-6 and TRBJ2-7; D is undetermined. V was shortened by 0 bases and J by 3 bases, with 10 bases between the two germline ends. The CDR3 has 14 residues. The germline gives CDR1 SGHDT, CDR2 YYEEEE.

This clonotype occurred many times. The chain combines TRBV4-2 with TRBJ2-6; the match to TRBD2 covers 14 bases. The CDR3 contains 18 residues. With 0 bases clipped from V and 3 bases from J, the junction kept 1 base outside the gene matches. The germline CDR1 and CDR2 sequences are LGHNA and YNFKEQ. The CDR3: CASSQDGLAGGGANVLTF. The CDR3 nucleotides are TGTGCCAGCAGCCAAGACGGACTAGCGGGAGGTGGGGCCAACGTCCTGACTTTC.